This T cell receptor beta chain was sequenced in a study of radiotherapy plus CTLA-4 blockade in lung cancer (dated by TCRdb to about 2018). Study-level background: Among enrolled patients, 18% had an objective response and around 33% reached disease control.

As for this clone: There is no known antigen for this receptor. Base qualities were left out, and no much larger clone turns up one base away.

Study-level results and caveats: After treatment with radiotherapy and ipilimumab, TCR clones that came from tumors expanded in the peripheral blood. Early dynamic changes in blood T cell clones, together with increased serum interferon-beta after radiation, were reported as the strongest predictors of response.

The study tested focal radiation therapy combined with CTLA-4 blockade (ipilimumab) in patients with chemo-refractory metastatic non-small-cell lung cancer. V has 2 bases trimmed and J has 3 bases trimmed; junction bases matching no gene number 4. The CDR3 runs 17 residues from the cysteine to the phenylalanine. The sequence is cut down to CDR3 DNA, 51 bases in frame from base 1. CDR1 and CDR2, per the germline V gene, are SGHRS and YFSETQ. Library preparation employed the immunoSEQ multiplex PCR assay. Drawn from immuneACCESS, this table holds only the in-frame rearrangements with V and J called that TCRdb kept. Clones are partly lost; checked studies trace under half to an unresolved V gene and leave the rest unexplained. The sample table contains around 110,000 clones; only one count was recorded for approximately 77% of them. About 3.3% of the sample is taken by the ten largest.

The sequences come from peripheral blood, collected from a patient treated with radiotherapy plus ipilimumab. Here the chain combines TRBV5-1 and TRBJ2-1, with 14 bases matching TRBD2. The TCR comes from a human donor with non-small cell lung cancer that progressed on radiotherapy plus ipilimumab. Some clones in this sample may be carry-over from other donors' samples. The CDR3 here reads CASSLGLAGGNYNEQFF. The DNA is as follows: TGCGCCAGCAGCTTAGGACTAGCGGGGGGTAACTACAATGAGCAGTTCTTC.